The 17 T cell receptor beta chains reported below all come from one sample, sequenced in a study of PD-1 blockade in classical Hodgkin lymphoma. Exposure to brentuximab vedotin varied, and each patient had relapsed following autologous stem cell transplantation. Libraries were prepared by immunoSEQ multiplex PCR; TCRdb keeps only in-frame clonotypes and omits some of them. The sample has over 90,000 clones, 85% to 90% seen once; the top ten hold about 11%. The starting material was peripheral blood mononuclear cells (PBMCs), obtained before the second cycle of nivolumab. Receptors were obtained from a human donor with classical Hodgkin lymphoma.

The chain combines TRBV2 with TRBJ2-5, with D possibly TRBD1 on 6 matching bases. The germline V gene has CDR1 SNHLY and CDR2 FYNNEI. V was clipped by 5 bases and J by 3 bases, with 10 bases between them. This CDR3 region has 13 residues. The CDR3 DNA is TGTGCCAGCAGTCACAGGGACGAAGAGACCCAGTACTTC. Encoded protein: CASSHRDEETQYF.

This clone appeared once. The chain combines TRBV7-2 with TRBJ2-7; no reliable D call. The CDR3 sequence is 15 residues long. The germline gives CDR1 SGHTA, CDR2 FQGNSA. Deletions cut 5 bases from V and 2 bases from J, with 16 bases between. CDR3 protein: CASSADSARAYEQYF. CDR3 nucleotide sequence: TGTGCCAGCAGCGCGGATTCGGCGCGCGCCTACGAGCAGTACTTC. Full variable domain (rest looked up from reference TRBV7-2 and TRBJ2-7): GAGVSQSPSNKVTEKGKDVELRCDPISGHTALYWYRQSLGQGLEFLIYFQGNSAPDKSGLPSDRFSAERTGGSVSTLTIQRTQQEDSAVYLCASSADSARAYEQYFGPGTRLTVT.

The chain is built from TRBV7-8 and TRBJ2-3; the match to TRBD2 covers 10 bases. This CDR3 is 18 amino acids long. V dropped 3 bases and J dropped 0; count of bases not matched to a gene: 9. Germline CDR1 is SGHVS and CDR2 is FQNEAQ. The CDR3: CASSFRTSGFFSTDTQYF. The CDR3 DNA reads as TGTGCCAGCAGCTTCAGGACTAGCGGATTCTTTAGCACAGATACGCAGTATTTT. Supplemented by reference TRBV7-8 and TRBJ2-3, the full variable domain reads GAGVSQSPRYKVAKRGQDVALRCDPISGHVSLFWYQQALGQGPEFLTYFQNEAQLDKSGLPSDRFFAERPEGSVSTLKIQRTQQEDSAVYLCASSFRTSGFFSTDTQYFGPGTRLTVL.

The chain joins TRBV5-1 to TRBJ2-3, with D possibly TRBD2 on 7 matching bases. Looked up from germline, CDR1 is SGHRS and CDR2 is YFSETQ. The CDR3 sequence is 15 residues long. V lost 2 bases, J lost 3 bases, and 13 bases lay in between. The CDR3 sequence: CASSFFRGATDTQYF. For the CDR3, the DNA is TGCGCCAGCAGCTTCTTCCGGGGGGCTACAGATACGCAGTATTTT.

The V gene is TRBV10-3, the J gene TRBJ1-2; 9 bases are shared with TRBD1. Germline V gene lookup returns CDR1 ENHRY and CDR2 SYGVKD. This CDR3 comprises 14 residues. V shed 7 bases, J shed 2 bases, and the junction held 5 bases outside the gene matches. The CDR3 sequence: CAINPGQGNYGYTF. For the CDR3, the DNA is TGTGCCATCAACCCAGGACAGGGGAACTATGGCTACACCTTC.

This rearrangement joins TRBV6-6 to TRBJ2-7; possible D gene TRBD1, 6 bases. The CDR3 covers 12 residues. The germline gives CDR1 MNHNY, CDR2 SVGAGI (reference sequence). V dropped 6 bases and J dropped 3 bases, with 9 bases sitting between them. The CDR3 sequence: CASRGDNYEQYF. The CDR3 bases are TGTGCCAGCAGGGGGGACAACTACGAGCAGTACTTC.

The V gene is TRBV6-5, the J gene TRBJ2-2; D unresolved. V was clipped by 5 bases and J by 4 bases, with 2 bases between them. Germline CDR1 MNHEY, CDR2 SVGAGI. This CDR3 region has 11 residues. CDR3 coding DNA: TGTGCCAGCAGTGGCACCGGGGAGCTGTTTTTT. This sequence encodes CASSGTGELFF.

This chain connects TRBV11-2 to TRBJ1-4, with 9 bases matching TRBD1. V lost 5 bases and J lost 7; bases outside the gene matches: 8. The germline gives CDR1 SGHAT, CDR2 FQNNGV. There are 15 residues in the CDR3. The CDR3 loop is CASSLDRGMGEKLFF. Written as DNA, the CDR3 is TGTGCCAGCAGCCTCGACAGGGGGATGGGTGAAAAACTGTTTTTT.

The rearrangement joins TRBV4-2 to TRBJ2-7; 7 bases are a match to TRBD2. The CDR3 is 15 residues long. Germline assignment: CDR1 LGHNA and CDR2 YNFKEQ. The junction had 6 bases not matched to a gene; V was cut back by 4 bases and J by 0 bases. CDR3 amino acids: CASSLSGGSSYEQYF. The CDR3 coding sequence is TGTGCCAGCAGCCTCTCGGGCGGGAGCTCCTACGAGCAGTACTTC.

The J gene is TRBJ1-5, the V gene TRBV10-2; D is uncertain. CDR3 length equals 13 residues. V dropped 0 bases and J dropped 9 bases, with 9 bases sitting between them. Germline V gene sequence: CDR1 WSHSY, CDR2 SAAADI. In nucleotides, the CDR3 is TGCGCCAGCAGTGAGTCGAGGGTCGGGCCCCAGCATTTT. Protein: CASSESRVGPQHF.

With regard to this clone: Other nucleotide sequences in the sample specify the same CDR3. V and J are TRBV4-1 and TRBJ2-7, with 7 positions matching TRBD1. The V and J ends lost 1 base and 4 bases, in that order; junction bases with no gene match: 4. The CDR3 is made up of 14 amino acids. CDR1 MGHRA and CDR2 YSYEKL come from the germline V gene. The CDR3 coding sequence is TGCGCCAGCAGCCAAGTCACAGGGGTTTACGAGCAGTACTTC. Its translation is CASSQVTGVYEQYF.

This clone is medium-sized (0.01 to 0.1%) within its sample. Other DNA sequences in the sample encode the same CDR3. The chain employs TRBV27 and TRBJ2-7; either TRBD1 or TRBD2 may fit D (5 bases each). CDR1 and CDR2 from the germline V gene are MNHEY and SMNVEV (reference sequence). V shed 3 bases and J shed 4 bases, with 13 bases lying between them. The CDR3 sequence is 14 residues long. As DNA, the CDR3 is TGTGCCAGCAGTTTTGGGACGGGCCCGTACGAGCAGTACTTC. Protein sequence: CASSFGTGPYEQYF.

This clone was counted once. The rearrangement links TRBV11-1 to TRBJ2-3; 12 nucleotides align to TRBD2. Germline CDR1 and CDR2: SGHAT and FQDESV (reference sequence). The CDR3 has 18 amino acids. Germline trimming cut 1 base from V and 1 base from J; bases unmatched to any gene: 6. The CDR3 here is CASSLEGLAGRRTDTQYF. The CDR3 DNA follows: TGTGCCAGCAGCTTAGAAGGACTAGCGGGAAGACGCACAGATACGCAGTATTTT.

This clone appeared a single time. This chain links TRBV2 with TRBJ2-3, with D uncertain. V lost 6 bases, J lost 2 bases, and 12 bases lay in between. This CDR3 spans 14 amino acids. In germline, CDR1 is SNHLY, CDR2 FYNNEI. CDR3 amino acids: CASSPRAFTDTQYF. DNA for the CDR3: TGTGCCAGCAGCCCACGGGCATTCACAGATACGCAGTATTTT. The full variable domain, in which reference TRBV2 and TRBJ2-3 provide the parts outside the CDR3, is EPEVTQTPSHQVTQMGQEVILRCVPISNHLYFYWYRQILGQKVEFLVSFYNNEISEKSEIFDDQFSVERPDGSNFTLKIRSTKLEDSAMYFCASSPRAFTDTQYFGPGTRLTVL.

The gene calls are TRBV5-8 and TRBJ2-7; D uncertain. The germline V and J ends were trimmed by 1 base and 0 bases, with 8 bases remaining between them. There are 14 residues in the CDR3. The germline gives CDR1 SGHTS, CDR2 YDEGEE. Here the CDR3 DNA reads TGTGCCAGCAGCTTGTTTGACAACTCCTACGAGCAGTACTTC. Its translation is CASSLFDNSYEQYF.

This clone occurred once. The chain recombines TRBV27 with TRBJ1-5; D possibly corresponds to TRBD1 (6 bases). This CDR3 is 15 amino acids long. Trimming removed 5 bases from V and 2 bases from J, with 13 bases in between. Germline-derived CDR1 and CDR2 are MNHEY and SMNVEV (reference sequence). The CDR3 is CASSPSGDGNQPQHF. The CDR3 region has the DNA TGTGCCAGCAGTCCCTCAGGGGATGGCAATCAGCCCCAGCATTTT.

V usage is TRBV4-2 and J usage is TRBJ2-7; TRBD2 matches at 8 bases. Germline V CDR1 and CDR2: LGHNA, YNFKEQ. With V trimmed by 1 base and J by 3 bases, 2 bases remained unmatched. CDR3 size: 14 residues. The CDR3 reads CASSQAGGDYEQYF. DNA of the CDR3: TGTGCCAGCAGCCAAGCGGGGGGGGACTACGAGCAGTACTTC.